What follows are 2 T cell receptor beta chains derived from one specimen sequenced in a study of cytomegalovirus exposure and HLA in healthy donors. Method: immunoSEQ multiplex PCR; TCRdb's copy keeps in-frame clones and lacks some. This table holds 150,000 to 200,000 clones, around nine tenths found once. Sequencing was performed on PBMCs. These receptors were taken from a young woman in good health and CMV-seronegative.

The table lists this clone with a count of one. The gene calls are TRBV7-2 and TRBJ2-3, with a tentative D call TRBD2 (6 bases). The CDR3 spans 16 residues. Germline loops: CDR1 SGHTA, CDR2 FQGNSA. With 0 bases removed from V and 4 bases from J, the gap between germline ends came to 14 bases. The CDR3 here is CASSLAAGGRPDTQYF. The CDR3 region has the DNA TGTGCCAGCAGCTTAGCAGCAGGAGGGAGACCAGATACGCAGTATTTT.

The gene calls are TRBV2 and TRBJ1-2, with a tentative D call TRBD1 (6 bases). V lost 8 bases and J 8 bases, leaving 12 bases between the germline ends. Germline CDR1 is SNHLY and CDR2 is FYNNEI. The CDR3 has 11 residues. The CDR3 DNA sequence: TGTGCCAGCGCGGGGGGGCCCGGCTACACCTTC. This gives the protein CASAGGPGYTF.